The present TCR beta chain was sequenced within a study of cytomegalovirus exposure and HLA in healthy donors. This CDR3 spans 16 amino acids. Germline V lookup: CDR1 GTSNPN, CDR2 SVGIG (reference sequence). This clone was observed once. The PCR used 60 Vbeta and 13 Jbeta primers. TCRdb's copy holds only in-frame clones and misses some; the assay was immunoSEQ multiplex PCR. The sample has 55,000 to 75,000 clones, 65% to 80% seen once. Sample: PBMCs. This receptor was identified in a man in his forties in good health and CMV-seropositive. The chain is built from TRBV30 and TRBJ2-2; 8 nucleotides match TRBD2. The CDR3 bases are TGTGCTCACGATCGGATTAGCGGGATATACACCGGGGAGCTGTTTTTT. Residues: CAHDRISGIYTGELFF. Combining the CDR3 with reference TRBV30 and TRBJ2-2 gives the whole variable domain SQTIHQWPATLVQPVGSPLSLECTVEGTSNPNLYWYRQAAGRGLQLLFYSVGIGQISSEVPQNLSASRPQDRQFILSSKKLLLSDSGFYLCAHDRISGIYTGELFFGEGSRLTVL.